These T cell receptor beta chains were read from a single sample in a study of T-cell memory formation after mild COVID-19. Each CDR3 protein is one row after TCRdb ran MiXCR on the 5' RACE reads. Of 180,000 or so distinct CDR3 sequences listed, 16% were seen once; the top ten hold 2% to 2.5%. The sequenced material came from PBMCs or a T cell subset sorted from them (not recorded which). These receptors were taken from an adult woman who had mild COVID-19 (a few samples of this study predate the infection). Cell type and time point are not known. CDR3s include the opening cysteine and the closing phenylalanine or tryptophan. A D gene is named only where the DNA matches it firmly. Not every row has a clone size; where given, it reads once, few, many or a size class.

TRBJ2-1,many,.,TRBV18,TGTGCCAGCTCCCCCGAAAGCTACAATGAGCAGTTCTTC,CASSPESYNEQFF
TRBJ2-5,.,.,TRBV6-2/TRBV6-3,TGTGCCAGCAGATGGGACACGCGGTCGTCGGGAGGCCTTCTTGAGACCCAGTACTTC,CASRWDTRSSGGLLETQYF
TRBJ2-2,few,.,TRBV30,TGTGCCTGGAGTAGGAGGGCCACCGGGGAGCTGTTTTTT,CAWSRRATGELFF
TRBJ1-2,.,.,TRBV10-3,TGTGCCATCAGCCCCGGGGGCAGGGAAACGGGTGGCTACACCTTC,CAISPGGRETGGYTF
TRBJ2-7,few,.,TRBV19,TGTGCCAGTTCCAGCCCGTTCACGGGGCCATACGAGCAGTACTTC,CASSSPFTGPYEQYF
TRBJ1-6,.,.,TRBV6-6,TGTGCCAGCAGTTACGGCGGGGCTTATTCACCCCTCCACTTT,CASSYGGAYSPLHF
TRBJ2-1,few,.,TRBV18,TGTGCCAGCTCACCCGGTGTGGGGAATGAGCAGTTCTTC,CASSPGVGNEQFF
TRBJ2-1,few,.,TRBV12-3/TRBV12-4,TGTGCCAGCAGTTCCCCCATAATCTACAATGAGCAGTTCTTC,CASSSPIIYNEQFF
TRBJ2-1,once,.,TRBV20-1,TGCAGTGCCGTGCCCCCCAGTCGGCTCGATGAGCAGTTCTTC,CSAVPPSRLDEQFF
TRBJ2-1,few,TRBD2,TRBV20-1,TGCAGTGCTAGAGAACCCGGGACTAGCGTGGATGAGCAGTTCTTC,CSAREPGTSVDEQFF
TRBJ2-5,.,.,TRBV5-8,TGTGCCAGCAGCGCTCGGGATAAAGAGACCCAGTACTTC,CASSARDKETQYF
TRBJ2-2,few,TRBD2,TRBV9,TGTGCCAGCAGCAAACTAGCGGGGGGCGGGGAGCTGTTTTTT,CASSKLAGGGELFF
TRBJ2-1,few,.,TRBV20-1,TGCAGTGCCTCTACTCCCGGGACATACTTTCAGTTCTTC,CSASTPGTYFQFF
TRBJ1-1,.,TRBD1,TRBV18,TGTGCCAGCTCACCGAGGGAAGGGGGCGGCACTGAAGCTTTCTTT,CASSPREGGGTEAFF
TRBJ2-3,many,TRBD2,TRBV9,TGTGCCAGCAGCGTAGCGGTTCCAGGCCTGTCCCCACGGGGGGGAGATACGCAGTATTTT,CASSVAVPGLSPRGGDTQYF
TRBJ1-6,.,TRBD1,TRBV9,TGTGCCAGCAGCGAGGTGGACAGGGGGGATTCACCCCTCCACTTT,CASSEVDRGDSPLHF